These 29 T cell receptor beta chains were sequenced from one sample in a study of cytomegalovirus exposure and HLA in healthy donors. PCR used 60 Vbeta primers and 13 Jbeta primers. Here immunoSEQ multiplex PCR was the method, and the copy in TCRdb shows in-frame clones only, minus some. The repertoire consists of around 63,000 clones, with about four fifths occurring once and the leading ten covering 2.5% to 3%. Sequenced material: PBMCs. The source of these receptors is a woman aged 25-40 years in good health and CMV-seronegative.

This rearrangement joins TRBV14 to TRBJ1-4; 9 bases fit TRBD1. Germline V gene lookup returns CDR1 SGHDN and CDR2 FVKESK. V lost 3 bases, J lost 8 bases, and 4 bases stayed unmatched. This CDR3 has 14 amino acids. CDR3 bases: TGTGCCAGCAGCCACCTAGACAGGGGGGAAAAACTGTTTTTT. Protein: CASSHLDRGEKLFF.

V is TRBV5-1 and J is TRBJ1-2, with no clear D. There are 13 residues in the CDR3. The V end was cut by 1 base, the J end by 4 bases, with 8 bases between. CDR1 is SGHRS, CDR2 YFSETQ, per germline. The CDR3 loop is CASSLNTAYGYTF. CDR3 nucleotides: TGCGCCAGCAGCTTGAACACCGCCTATGGCTACACCTTC.

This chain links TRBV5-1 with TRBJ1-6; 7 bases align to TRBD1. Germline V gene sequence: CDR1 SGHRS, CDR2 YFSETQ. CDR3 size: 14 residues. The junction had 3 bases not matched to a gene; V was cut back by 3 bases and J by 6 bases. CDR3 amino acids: CASSSRQGNSPLHF. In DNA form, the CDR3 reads TGCGCCAGCAGCTCCAGACAGGGTAATTCACCCCTCCACTTT.

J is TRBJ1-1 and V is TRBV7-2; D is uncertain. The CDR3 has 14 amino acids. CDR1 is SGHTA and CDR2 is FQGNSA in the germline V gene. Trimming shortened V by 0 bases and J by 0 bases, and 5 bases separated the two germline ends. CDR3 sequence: CASSLAPMNTEAFF. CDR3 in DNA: TGTGCCAGCAGCTTAGCCCCCATGAACACTGAAGCTTTCTTT.

The CDR3 coding sequence is TGCGCCAGCAGCCAAGACCCGGGGGGGTGGGAGACCCAGTACTTC. Protein: CASSQDPGGWETQYF. V and J are TRBV4-1 and TRBJ2-5; 8 bases align to TRBD2. Trimming removed 0 bases from V and 5 bases from J; junction bases left unmatched: 5. CDR1 and CDR2 (germline): MGHRA, YSYEKL. CDR3 length: 15 amino acids.

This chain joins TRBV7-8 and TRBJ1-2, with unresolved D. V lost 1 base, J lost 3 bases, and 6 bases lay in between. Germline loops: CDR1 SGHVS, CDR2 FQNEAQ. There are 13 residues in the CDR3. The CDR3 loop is CASSLDSDYGYTF. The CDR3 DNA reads TGTGCCAGCAGCTTAGACAGTGACTATGGCTACACCTTC.

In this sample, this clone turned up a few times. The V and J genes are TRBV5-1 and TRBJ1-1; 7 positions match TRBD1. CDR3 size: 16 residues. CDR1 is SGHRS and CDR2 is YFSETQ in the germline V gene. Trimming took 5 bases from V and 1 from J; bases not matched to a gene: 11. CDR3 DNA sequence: TGCGCCAGCAGATTATCCGGGACAGCCCCGAACACTGAAGCTTTCTTT. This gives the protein CASRLSGTAPNTEAFF.

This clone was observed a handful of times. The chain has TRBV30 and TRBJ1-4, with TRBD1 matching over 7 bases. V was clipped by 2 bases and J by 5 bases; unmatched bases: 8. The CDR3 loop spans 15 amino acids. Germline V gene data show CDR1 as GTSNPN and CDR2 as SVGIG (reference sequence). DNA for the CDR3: TGTGCCTGGAGTCCCGGGACAGCCCTCAATGAAAAACTGTTTTTT. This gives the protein CAWSPGTALNEKLFF.

The CDR3 region has the DNA TGCGCCAGCAGTGATACCGGGACTAGCGGGCAGCACGGGGTGTCATACGAGCAGTACTTC. This sequence encodes CASSDTGTSGQHGVSYEQYF. This rearrangement joins TRBV10-1 to TRBJ2-7; TRBD2 matches 12 bases. The CDR3 consists of 20 residues. CDR1 and CDR2 from the germline V gene are WNHNN and SYGVQD (reference sequence). After removal of 3 bases from V and 4 bases from J, the junction contained 19 bases not matched to a gene.

The CDR3 coding sequence is TGTGCCATCAGTGAGTATGGCGGGGGAGAGACCCAGTACTTC. Residues: CAISEYGGGETQYF. This rearrangement joins TRBV10-3 to TRBJ2-5; 7 positions match TRBD2. This CDR3 contains 14 residues. In germline, CDR1 is ENHRY, CDR2 SYGVKD. Trimming cost V 1 base and J 4 bases; bases outside gene matches: 3.

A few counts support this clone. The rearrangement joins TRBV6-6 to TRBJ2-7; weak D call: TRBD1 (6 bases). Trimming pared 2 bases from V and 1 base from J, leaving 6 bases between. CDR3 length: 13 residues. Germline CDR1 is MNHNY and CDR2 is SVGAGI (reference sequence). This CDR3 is CASSYGQSYEQYF. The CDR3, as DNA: TGTGCCAGCAGTTACGGACAGTCCTACGAGCAGTACTTC.

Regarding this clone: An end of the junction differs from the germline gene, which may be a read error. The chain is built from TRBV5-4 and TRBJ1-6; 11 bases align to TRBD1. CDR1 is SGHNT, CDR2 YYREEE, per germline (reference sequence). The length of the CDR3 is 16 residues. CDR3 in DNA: TGTGCCAGCAGCTTGGGGACAGGGGGCTATAAGTCACCCCTCCACTTT. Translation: CASSLGTGGYKSPLHF.

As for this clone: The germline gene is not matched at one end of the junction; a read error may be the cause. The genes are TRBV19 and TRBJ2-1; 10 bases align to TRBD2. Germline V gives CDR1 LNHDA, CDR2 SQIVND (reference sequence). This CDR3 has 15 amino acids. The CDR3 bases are TGTGCCAGTAGTAGCCCGGGACTAGCGCTCAATGAGCAGCTCTTC. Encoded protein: CASSSPGLALNEQLF. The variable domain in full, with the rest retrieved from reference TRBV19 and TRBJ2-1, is DGGITQSPKYLFRKEGQNVTLSCEQNLNHDAMYWYRQDPGQGLRLIYYSQIVNDFQKGDIAEGYSVSREKKESFPLTVTSAQKNPTAFYLCASSSPGLALNEQLFGPGTRLTVL.

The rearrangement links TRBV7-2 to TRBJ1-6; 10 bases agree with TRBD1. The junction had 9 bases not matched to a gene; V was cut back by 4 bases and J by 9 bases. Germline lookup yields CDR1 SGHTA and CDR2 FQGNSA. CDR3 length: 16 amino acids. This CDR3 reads CASSYRDRGFISPLHF. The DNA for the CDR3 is TGTGCCAGCAGCTACCGGGACAGGGGATTTATTTCACCCCTCCACTTT.

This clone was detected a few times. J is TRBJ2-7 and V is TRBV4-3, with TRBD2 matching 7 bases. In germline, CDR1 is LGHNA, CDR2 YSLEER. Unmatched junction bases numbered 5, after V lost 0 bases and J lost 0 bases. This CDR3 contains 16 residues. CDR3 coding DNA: TGCGCCAGCAGCCAAGATGGGGGGGTGAGCTCCTACGAGCAGTACTTC. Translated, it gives CASSQDGGVSSYEQYF.

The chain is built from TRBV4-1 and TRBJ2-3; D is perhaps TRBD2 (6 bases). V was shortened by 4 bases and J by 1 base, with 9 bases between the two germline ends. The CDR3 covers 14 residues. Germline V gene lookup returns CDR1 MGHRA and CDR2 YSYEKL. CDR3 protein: CASSRPGGTDTQYF. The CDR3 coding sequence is TGCGCCAGCAGCCGCCCGGGGGGCACAGATACGCAGTATTTT.

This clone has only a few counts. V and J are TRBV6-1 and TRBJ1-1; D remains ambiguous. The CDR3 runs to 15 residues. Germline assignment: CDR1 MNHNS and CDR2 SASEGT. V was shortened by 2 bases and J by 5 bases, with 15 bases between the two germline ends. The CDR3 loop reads CASSEMAGKGTEAFF. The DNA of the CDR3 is TGTGCCAGCAGTGAAATGGCGGGGAAAGGAACTGAAGCTTTCTTT.

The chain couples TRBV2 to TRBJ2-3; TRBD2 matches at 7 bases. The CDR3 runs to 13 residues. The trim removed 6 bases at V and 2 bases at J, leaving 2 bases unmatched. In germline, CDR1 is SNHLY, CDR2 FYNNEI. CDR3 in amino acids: CASRGGITDTQYF. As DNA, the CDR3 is TGTGCCAGCAGGGGGGGGATCACAGATACGCAGTATTTT.

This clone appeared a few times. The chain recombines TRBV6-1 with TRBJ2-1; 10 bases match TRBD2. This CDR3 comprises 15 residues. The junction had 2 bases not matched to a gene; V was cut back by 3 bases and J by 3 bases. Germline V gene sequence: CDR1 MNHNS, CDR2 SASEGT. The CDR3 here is CASSDQRGGYNEQFF. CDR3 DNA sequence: TGTGCCAGCAGTGACCAGCGGGGGGGCTACAATGAGCAGTTCTTC.

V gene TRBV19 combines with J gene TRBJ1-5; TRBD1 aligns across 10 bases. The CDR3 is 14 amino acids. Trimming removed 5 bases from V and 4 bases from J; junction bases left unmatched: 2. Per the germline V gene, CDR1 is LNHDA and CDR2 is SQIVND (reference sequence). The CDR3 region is CASSPDRGNQPQHF. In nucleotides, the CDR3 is TGTGCCAGTAGTCCGGACAGGGGGAATCAGCCCCAGCATTTT.

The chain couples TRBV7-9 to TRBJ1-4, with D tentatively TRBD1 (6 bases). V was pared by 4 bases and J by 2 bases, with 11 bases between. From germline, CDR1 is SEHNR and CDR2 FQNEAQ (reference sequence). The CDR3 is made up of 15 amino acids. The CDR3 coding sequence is TGTGCCAGCAGCTCCCAAGGACAGACTAATGAAAAACTGTTTTTT. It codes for CASSSQGQTNEKLFF.

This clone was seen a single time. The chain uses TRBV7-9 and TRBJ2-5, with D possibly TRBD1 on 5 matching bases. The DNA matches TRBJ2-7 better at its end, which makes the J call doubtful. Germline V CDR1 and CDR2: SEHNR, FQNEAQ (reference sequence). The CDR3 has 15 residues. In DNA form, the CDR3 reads TGTGCCAGCAGCTCCCGGACGGACACTTCCTACGAGCAGTACTTC. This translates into CASSSRTDTSYEQYF.

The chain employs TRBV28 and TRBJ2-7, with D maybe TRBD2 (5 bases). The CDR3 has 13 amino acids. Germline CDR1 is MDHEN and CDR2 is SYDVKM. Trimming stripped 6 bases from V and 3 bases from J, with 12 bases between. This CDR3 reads CASRSPGYYEQYF. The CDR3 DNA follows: TGTGCCAGCAGGTCACCGGGGTACTACGAGCAGTACTTC.

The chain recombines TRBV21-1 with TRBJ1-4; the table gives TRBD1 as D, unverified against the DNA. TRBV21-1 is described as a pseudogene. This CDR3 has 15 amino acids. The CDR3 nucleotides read TGTGCCAGCAGCAATGGGGGACAGTGTTTTGAAAAACTGTTTTTT. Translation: CASSNGGQCFEKLFF.

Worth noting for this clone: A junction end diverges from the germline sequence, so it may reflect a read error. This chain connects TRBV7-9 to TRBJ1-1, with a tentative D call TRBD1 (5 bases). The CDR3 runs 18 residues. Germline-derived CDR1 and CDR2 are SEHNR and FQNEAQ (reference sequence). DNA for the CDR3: TGTTCCAGCAGCTTAGTAGGGGCACGACGCGGGACGAACACTGAAGCTTTCTTT. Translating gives CSSSLVGARRGTNTEAFF. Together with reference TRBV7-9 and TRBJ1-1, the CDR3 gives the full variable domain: DTGVSQNPRHKITKRGQNVTFRCDPISEHNRLYWYRQTLGQGPEFLTYFQNEAQLEKSRLLSDRFSAERPKGSFSTLEIQRTEQGDSAMYLCSSSLVGARRGTNTEAFFGQGTRLTVV.

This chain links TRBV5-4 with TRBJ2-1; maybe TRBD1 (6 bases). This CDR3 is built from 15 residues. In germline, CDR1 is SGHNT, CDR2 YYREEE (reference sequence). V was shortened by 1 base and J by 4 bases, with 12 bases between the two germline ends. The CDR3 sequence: CASSLWEQGYNEQFF. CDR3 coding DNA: TGTGCCAGCAGCTTGTGGGAACAGGGTTACAATGAGCAGTTCTTC.

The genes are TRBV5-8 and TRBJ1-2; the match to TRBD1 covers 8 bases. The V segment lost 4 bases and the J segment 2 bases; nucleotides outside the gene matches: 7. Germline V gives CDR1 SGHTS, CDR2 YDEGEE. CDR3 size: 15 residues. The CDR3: CASSRTQGVNYGYTF. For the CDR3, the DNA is TGTGCCAGCAGCCGTACACAGGGGGTAAACTATGGCTACACCTTC.

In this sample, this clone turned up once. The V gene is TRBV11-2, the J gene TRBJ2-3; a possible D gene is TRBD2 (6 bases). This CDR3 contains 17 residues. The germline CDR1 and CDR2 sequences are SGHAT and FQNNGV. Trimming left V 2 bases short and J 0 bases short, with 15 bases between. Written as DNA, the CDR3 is TGTGCCAGCAGCTTAATGGGGCGGGGATGGAGCACAGATACGCAGTATTTT. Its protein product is CASSLMGRGWSTDTQYF.

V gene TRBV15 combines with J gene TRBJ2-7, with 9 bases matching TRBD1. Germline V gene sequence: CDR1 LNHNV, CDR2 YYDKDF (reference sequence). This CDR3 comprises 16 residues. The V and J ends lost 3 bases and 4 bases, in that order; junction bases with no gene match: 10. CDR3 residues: CATSSSSGTGFYEQYF. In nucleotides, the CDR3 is TGTGCCACCAGCAGTAGCTCGGGGACAGGGTTTTACGAGCAGTACTTC.